This T cell receptor (beta chain) is from a study of T cells in Graves' hyperthyroidism and ophthalmopathy. Study-level findings and limits: Ophthalmopathy was predicted by the model a median of approximately 6 months ahead of onset. Appearing also in blood were most of the thyroid clonotypes expanded above 0.001.

Template material for amplifying TCR beta CDR3 regions consisted of RNA transcripts. Initially, a first-round RT-PCR of the TCR CDR3 employed the HTBI primer set. TCRdb used MiXCR to reprocess the multiplex PCR reads, holding one entry per CDR3 protein. Among over 500,000 distinct CDR3 sequences listed, 40% to 50% were seen once. Lactation, pregnancy, other autoimmune disease or uncontrolled infection led to exclusion of patients. Diagnosing involved the use of clinical symptoms, serum thyroxine and TRAb, thyroid ultrasound and orbital computed tomography. Trimming cost V 6 bases and J 5 bases, with 8 bases left between them. Germline V CDR1 and CDR2: MDHEN, SYDVKM. The CDR3 spans 12 residues. Ten or more counts support this clonotype. Its antigen remains unidentified.

The chain has TRBV28 and TRBJ1-5; D is unresolved. The TCR was taken from an adult woman with Graves' disease, either hyperthyroidism or ophthalmopathy (not recorded which). Specimen: peripheral blood or thyroid tissue (not recorded which). The CDR3 sequence is CASSAYHQPQHF. In DNA form, the CDR3 reads TGTGCCAGCAGCGCCTATCATCAGCCCCAGCATTTT.